The next 15 T cell receptor beta chains were all read from a single sample in a study of blood T cell repertoires in COVID-19. Only in-frame clones appear in the TCRdb table, and some are missing; sequencing was by immunoSEQ multiplex PCR. The top ten hold roughly 35% of the sample, which has 100,000 to 150,000 clones, roughly 83% seen once. Material for sequencing was peripheral blood. The receptors were gathered from a man aged 35-49 years with active or convalescent COVID-19.

CDR3 bases: TGCGCCAGCAGGCGACAGGGGGTAGAATACGAGCAGTACTTC. Residues: CASRRQGVEYEQYF. This chain links TRBV5-1 with TRBJ2-7; 9 bases align to TRBD1. Per germline, CDR1 SGHRS and CDR2 YFSETQ. The CDR3 length is 14 residues. V was clipped by 5 bases and J by 4 bases; unmatched bases: 7.

The CDR3 DNA sequence: TGTGCCAGCAGCTTAGGTTCTGGCGGTAGTCAGCCCCAGCATTTT. Translating gives CASSLGSGGSQPQHF. The chain carries TRBV11-2 and TRBJ1-5, with D unclear. Trimming took 1 base from V and 6 from J, leaving 13 bases between them. The CDR3 length is 15 residues. The germline gives CDR1 SGHAT, CDR2 FQNNGV.

The CDR3 DNA reads as TGTGCCAGCAGCTTAGGACTAGCGGGGGGGCTAGGCAATGAGCAGTTCTTC. Its protein is CASSLGLAGGLGNEQFF. The chain couples TRBV7-2 to TRBJ2-1; 14 positions match TRBD2. CDR1 and CDR2 from the germline V gene are SGHTA and FQGNSA. This CDR3 spans 17 amino acids. The ends lost 1 base at V and 6 bases at J; junction bases unmatched: 5.

The V gene is TRBV12-3 or TRBV12-4, the J gene TRBJ2-7; D perhaps matches TRBD2 (5 bases). This CDR3 comprises 13 residues. V lost 2 bases, J lost 2 bases, and 7 bases lay in between. The chain's CDR3 is CASSLSSTYEQYF. In nucleotides, the CDR3 is TGTGCCAGCAGTTTATCTAGCACCTACGAGCAGTACTTC.

J is TRBJ2-5 and V is TRBV5-8; D remains unclear. With 4 bases removed from V and 8 bases from J, the gap between germline ends came to 12 bases. Per the germline V gene, CDR1 is SGHTS and CDR2 is YDEGEE. CDR3 size: 12 residues. CDR3 nucleotides: TGTGCCAGCAGCCGTAAAGCTAGAACCCAGTACTTC. Its protein is CASSRKARTQYF.

V gene TRBV7-2 combines with J gene TRBJ2-5; maybe TRBD2 (5 bases). The CDR3 runs to 14 residues. V was clipped by 1 base and J by 4 bases, with 10 bases between them. Germline CDR1 and CDR2: SGHTA and FQGNSA. The CDR3 DNA follows: TGTGCCAGCAGCTTAGTTTCTGCGGGAGAGACCCAGTACTTC. It specifies CASSLVSAGETQYF.

The CDR3 loop is CASSQGGIGVYTEAFF. In nucleotides, the CDR3 is TGTGCCAGCAGCCAAGGAGGGATCGGGGTTTACACTGAAGCTTTCTTT. This chain uses TRBV11-3 with TRBJ1-1; D unclear. Germline values: CDR1 SGHNT, CDR2 YENEEA. Trimming left V 5 bases short and J 3 bases short, with 19 bases between. The CDR3 sequence is 16 residues long.

The rearrangement links TRBV6-5 to TRBJ1-1, with 7 bases matching TRBD1. The CDR3 has 14 residues. The ends lost 7 bases at V and 3 bases at J; junction bases unmatched: 8. Germline lookup yields CDR1 MNHEY and CDR2 SVGAGI. The CDR3 spells CASIRRGRDTEAFF. In DNA, the CDR3 is TGTGCCAGCATCCGAAGGGGGCGCGACACTGAAGCTTTCTTT.

The rearrangement links TRBV5-1 to TRBJ2-2; 7 bases line up with TRBD2. Germline-derived CDR1 and CDR2 are SGHRS and YFSETQ. J was trimmed by 2 bases and V by 6 bases; bases with no gene match: 7. The CDR3 has 15 residues. CDR3 DNA: TGCGCCAGCACACGGGGAGGGGTCAACACCGGGGAGCTGTTTTTT. It translates to CASTRGGVNTGELFF. Drawing the rest from reference TRBV5-1 and TRBJ2-2, the complete variable domain is KAGVTQTPRYLIKTRGQQVTLSCSPISGHRSVSWYQQTPGQGLQFLFEYFSETQRNKGNFPGRFSGRQFSNSRSEMNVSTLELGDSALYLCASTRGGVNTGELFFGEGSRLTVL.

CDR3 protein: CASSRGRARETQYF. The CDR3 region has the DNA TGTGCCAGCAGCCGCGGGAGGGCCCGTGAGACCCAGTACTTC. The genes are TRBV7-8 and TRBJ2-5, with 9 bases that match TRBD2. This CDR3 spans 14 amino acids. Germline CDR1 is SGHVS and CDR2 is FQNEAQ. With V trimmed by 5 bases and J by 5 bases, 6 bases remained unmatched.

This chain uses TRBV29-1 with TRBJ2-1; 12 bases map to TRBD2. V was pared by 2 bases and J by 6 bases, with 8 bases of the junction left unmatched. Germline CDR1 is SQVTM and CDR2 is ANQGSEA. The CDR3 sequence is 16 residues long. CDR3 sequence: CSVEPPTSGSRNEQFF. The DNA for the CDR3 is TGCAGCGTTGAACCCCCGACTAGCGGGAGTCGCAATGAGCAGTTCTTC.

The rearrangement links TRBV12-3 or TRBV12-4 to TRBJ1-2, with TRBD1 identical over 7 bases. V lost 6 bases, J lost 4 bases, and 5 bases stayed unmatched. The CDR3 totals 13 residues. The CDR3 bases are TGTGCCAGCAGGGAGGGGGCCGGCTATGGCTACACCTTC. This translates into CASREGAGYGYTF.

This clone was observed a few times. V usage is TRBV24-1 and J usage is TRBJ2-7; 8 bases are a match to TRBD2. Germline trimming cut 7 bases from V and 0 bases from J; bases unmatched to any gene: 4. Looked up from germline, CDR1 is KGHDR and CDR2 is SFDVKD. The CDR3 has 14 residues. The DNA for the CDR3 is TGTGCCACCAGCCGGGGGGGCTTCTCCTACGAGCAGTACTTC. Residues: CATSRGGFSYEQYF.

V and J are TRBV4-1 and TRBJ1-4; 10 bases are shared with TRBD1. CDR1 MGHRA and CDR2 YSYEKL come from the germline V gene. The J segment lost 0 bases and the V segment lost 3 bases, leaving 1 base of the junction unmatched. The length of the CDR3 is 16 residues. CDR3 sequence: CASSQGTGATNEKLFF. In DNA, the CDR3 is TGCGCCAGCAGCCAGGGGACAGGGGCAACTAATGAAAAACTGTTTTTT.

The J gene is TRBJ1-4, the V gene TRBV11-3; a possible D gene is TRBD1 (6 bases). Deletions cut 5 bases from V and 5 bases from J, with 12 bases between. The CDR3 loop spans 14 amino acids. The germline V gene encodes CDR1 SGHNT and CDR2 YENEEA. As DNA, the CDR3 is TGTGCCAGCAGCCTGGCGGGGGCCAATGAAAAACTGTTTTTT. Translation: CASSLAGANEKLFF.